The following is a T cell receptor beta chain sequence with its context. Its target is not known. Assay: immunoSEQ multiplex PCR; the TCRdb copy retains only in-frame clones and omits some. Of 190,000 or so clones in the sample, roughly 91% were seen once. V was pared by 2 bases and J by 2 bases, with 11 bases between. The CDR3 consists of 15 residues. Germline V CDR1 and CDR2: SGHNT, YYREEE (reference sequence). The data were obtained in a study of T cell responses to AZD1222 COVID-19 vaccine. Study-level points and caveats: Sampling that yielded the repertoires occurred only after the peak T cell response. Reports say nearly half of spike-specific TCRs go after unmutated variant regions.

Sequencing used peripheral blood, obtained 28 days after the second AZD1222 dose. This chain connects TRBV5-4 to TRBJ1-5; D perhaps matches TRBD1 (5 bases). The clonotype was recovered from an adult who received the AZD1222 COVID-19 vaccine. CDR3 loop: CASSFSGDGNQPQHF. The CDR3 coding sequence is TGTGCCAGCAGCTTCTCGGGGGATGGCAATCAGCCCCAGCATTTT.